This T cell receptor beta chain is from a study of blood T cell repertoires in COVID-19. Study details: COVID-19 samples from acute and convalescent phases originated in the United States, Italy and Spain.

Libraries were prepared by immunoSEQ multiplex PCR; TCRdb keeps only in-frame clonotypes and omits some of them. The sample has about 100,000 clones; approximately 79% are singletons. V was trimmed by 2 bases and J by 3 bases, leaving 8 bases between them. Germline V lookup: CDR1 SGHTA, CDR2 FQGTGA. The CDR3 is 13 amino acids. This chain uses TRBV7-3 with TRBJ2-7; a possible D gene is TRBD1 (5 bases). The sample taken for sequencing was peripheral blood. The TCR sequence derives from a woman of 80 years or more with active or convalescent COVID-19. CDR3 residues: CASSLVDNYEQYF. Written as DNA, the CDR3 is TGTGCCAGCAGCTTAGTGGACAACTACGAGCAGTACTTC.